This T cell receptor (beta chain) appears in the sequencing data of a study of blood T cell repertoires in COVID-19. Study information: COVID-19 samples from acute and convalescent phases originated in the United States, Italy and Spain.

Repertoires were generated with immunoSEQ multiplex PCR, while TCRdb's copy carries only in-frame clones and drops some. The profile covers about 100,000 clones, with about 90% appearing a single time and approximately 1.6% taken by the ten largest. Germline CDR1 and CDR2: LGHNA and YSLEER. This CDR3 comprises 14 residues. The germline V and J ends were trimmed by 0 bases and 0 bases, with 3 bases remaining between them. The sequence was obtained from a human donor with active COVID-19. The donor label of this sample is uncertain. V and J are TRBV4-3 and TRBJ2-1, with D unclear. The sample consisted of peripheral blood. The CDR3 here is CASSQESSYNEQFF. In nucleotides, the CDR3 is TGCGCCAGCAGCCAAGAGAGCTCCTACAATGAGCAGTTCTTC.